What follows are 21 T cell receptor beta chains derived from one specimen sequenced in a study of blood T cell repertoires in COVID-19. Using immunoSEQ multiplex PCR, the repertoire was profiled, and TCRdb retains in-frame clones only, with some absent. In the table there are 100,000 to 120,000 clones, approximately 80% of which are singletons. The source material was peripheral blood. Receptor source: a woman between 70 and 85 years old with acute or convalescent COVID-19.

The chain links TRBV7-8 to TRBJ2-1, with D possibly TRBD1 on 6 matching bases. Germline values: CDR1 SGHVS, CDR2 FQNEAQ. This CDR3 contains 15 residues. Trimming removed 0 bases from V and 1 base from J, with 7 bases in between. CDR3 loop: CASSLAGTSYNEQFF. In nucleotides, the CDR3 is TGTGCCAGCAGCTTAGCTGGGACATCCTACAATGAGCAGTTCTTC.

The chain employs TRBV12-3 or TRBV12-4 and TRBJ1-1; D is uncertain. This CDR3 is built from 13 residues. The V end lost 1 base, the J end lost 7 bases, and 10 bases lay between the germline ends. For the CDR3, the DNA is TGTGCCAGCAGTTTAGAGTCCGGAGGTGAAGCTTTCTTT. Protein sequence: CASSLESGGEAFF.

V usage is TRBV3-1 (or the pseudogene TRBV3-2) and J usage is TRBJ2-4; D is unclear. The germline V and J ends were trimmed by 3 bases and 0 bases, with 6 bases remaining between them. CDR1 and CDR2 (germline): LGHDT, YNNKEL (reference sequence). This CDR3 contains 14 residues. This CDR3 is CASSHSVAKNIQYF. The CDR3 nucleotides are TGTGCCAGCAGCCACAGTGTAGCCAAAAACATTCAGTACTTC.

This clone was picked up one time. This rearrangement joins TRBV6-6 to TRBJ2-1; 10 bases agree with TRBD2. Germline lookup yields CDR1 MNHNY and CDR2 SVGAGI (reference sequence). The CDR3 covers 19 residues. V trimming: 5 bases; J trimming: 7 bases; junction bases outside the gene matches: 20. As DNA, the CDR3 is TGTGCCAGCAGTCTTCTAGCGGGGGACATATGGGAGCACACAAATGAGCAGTTCTTC. It codes for CASSLLAGDIWEHTNEQFF.

The rearrangement joins TRBV2 to TRBJ2-2; D unclear. The V end was cut by 5 bases, the J end by 1 base, with 8 bases between. Germline V gives CDR1 SNHLY, CDR2 FYNNEI. The CDR3 is 14 amino acids. In DNA form, the CDR3 reads TGTGCCAGCAGTAAGAGACAGAACACCGGGGAGCTGTTTTTT. The encoded protein is CASSKRQNTGELFF.

The rearrangement uses TRBV27 and TRBJ2-5; D is unclear. The CDR3 totals 15 residues. The ends were cut back, 3 bases at V and 5 bases at J, with 16 bases in the middle. CDR1 and CDR2 (germline): MNHEY, SMNVEV (reference sequence). The CDR3 bases are TGTGCCAGCAGTTTTCGAGCGCAAAATGTGGAGACCCAGTACTTC. Its protein product is CASSFRAQNVETQYF.

CDR3 in DNA: TGTGCCAGTAGTATACCCCAGGGGGTTAGGCAGCCCCAGCATTTT. As protein: CASSIPQGVRQPQHF. The J gene is TRBJ1-5, the V gene TRBV19; 7 bases agree with TRBD1. V lost 2 bases, J lost 7 bases, and 8 bases stayed unmatched. Per the germline V gene, CDR1 is LNHDA and CDR2 is SQIVND (reference sequence). There are 15 residues in the CDR3. Full variable domain (missing parts from reference TRBV19 and TRBJ1-5): DGGITQSPKYLFRKEGQNVTLSCEQNLNHDAMYWYRQDPGQGLRLIYYSQIVNDFQKGDIAEGYSVSREKKESFPLTVTSAQKNPTAFYLCASSIPQGVRQPQHFGDGTRLSIL.

The rearrangement links TRBV14 to TRBJ1-2, with TRBD1 matching over 7 bases. The CDR3 is made up of 15 amino acids. Germline loops: CDR1 SGHDN, CDR2 FVKESK. Trimming took 0 bases from V and 8 from J; bases not matched to a gene: 9. The CDR3 DNA reads TGTGCCAGCAGCCAAGATGGGTACAGGGGACGGGGCTACACCTTC. This gives the protein CASSQDGYRGRGYTF. The variable domain in full, completed from reference TRBV14 and TRBJ1-2, reads EAGVTQFPSHSVIEKGQTVTLRCDPISGHDNLYWYRRVMGKEIKFLLHFVKESKQDESGMPNNRFLAERTGGTYSTLKVQPAELEDSGVYFCASSQDGYRGRGYTFGSGTRLTVV.

This clone was detected only once. The chain is built from TRBV25-1 and TRBJ2-7; D is possibly TRBD1 (6 bases). V was shortened by 6 bases and J by 4 bases, with 7 bases between the two germline ends. The CDR3 sequence is 11 residues long. Germline V gives CDR1 MGHDK, CDR2 SYGVNS. The CDR3 sequence: CASSTGYEQYV. CDR3 sequence (DNA): TGTGCCAGCAGCACAGGGTACGAGCAGTACGTC.

The J gene is TRBJ2-7, the V gene TRBV6-5; the match to TRBD2 covers 10 bases. CDR3 length: 15 residues. The V gene's germline CDR1 is MNHEY and CDR2 SVGAGI. V was clipped by 6 bases and J by 3 bases; unmatched bases: 8. The CDR3 protein is CASRSGRAVYYEQYF. The CDR3 DNA follows: TGTGCCAGCAGGAGCGGGAGGGCCGTTTACTACGAGCAGTACTTC.

The DNA for the CDR3 is TGTGCCAGCAGCTTAAATCCAGTAACCTTCGACTTAGGTGGCTACACCTTC. Protein product: CASSLNPVTFDLGGYTF. The rearrangement links TRBV7-3 to TRBJ1-2; D is uncertain. The CDR3 loop spans 17 amino acids. V was clipped by 1 base and J by 7 bases, with 22 bases between them. Germline CDR1 SGHTA, CDR2 FQGTGA.

J is TRBJ1-2 and V is TRBV9, with 8 bases aligning to TRBD1. J lost 6 bases, V lost 2 bases, and 6 bases had no gene match. The CDR3 covers 14 residues. CDR1 is SGDLS, CDR2 YYNGEE, per germline. CDR3 sequence: CASSVLPTGDGYTF. The DNA for the CDR3 is TGTGCCAGCAGCGTCCTACCGACAGGGGATGGCTACACCTTC.

This clone was counted once. The rearrangement links TRBV11-2 to TRBJ1-6; TRBD1 matches 9 bases. CDR1 and CDR2 (germline): SGHAT, FQNNGV. Trimming cost V 1 base and J 9 bases; bases outside gene matches: 7. This CDR3 contains 16 residues. CDR3 region: CASSLAGQGISSPLHF. The DNA of the CDR3 is TGTGCCAGCAGCTTAGCGGGACAGGGAATAAGTTCACCCCTCCACTTT.

In its sample, this clone was seen a few times. V and J are TRBV5-1 and TRBJ2-7; TRBD2 matches 12 bases. Germline V gene lookup returns CDR1 SGHRS and CDR2 YFSETQ. The CDR3 runs 16 residues. V gave up 4 bases and J gave up 3 bases; unmatched junction bases: 8. The CDR3 bases are TGCGCCAGCAGCACGGGGACTAGCGGGCCGATCTACGAGCAGTACTTC. Amino acids: CASSTGTSGPIYEQYF. The entire variable domain, with the rest obtained from reference TRBV5-1 and TRBJ2-7, is as follows: KAGVTQTPRYLIKTRGQQVTLSCSPISGHRSVSWYQQTPGQGLQFLFEYFSETQRNKGNFPGRFSGRQFSNSRSEMNVSTLELGDSALYLCASSTGTSGPIYEQYFGPGTRLTVT.

The chain is built from TRBV4-1 and TRBJ1-2, with D perhaps matching TRBD1 (6 bases). V was pared by 4 bases and J by 0 bases, with 12 bases between. The CDR3 is 15 residues long. Germline CDR1 and CDR2: MGHRA and YSYEKL. CDR3 sequence (DNA): TGCGCCAGCAGCCCTCGGACAGAGACTAACTATGGCTACACCTTC. This sequence encodes CASSPRTETNYGYTF.

This clone has more than one count but fewer than ten. The chain recombines TRBV28 with TRBJ1-5, with 8 positions matching TRBD1. V was clipped by 6 bases and J by 3 bases; unmatched bases: 10. The CDR3 contains 16 residues. Germline values: CDR1 MDHEN, CDR2 SYDVKM. The CDR3 is CASSRRTGMANQPQHF. CDR3 in DNA: TGTGCCAGCAGCAGAAGGACAGGGATGGCCAATCAGCCCCAGCATTTT.

CDR3 loop: CASSPLLGQGISGANVLTF. In nucleotides, the CDR3 is TGTGCCAGCAGCCCCCTTCTGGGACAGGGGATCTCTGGGGCCAACGTCCTGACTTTC. V and J are TRBV11-2 and TRBJ2-6; 10 positions match TRBD1. The germline V gene has CDR1 SGHAT and CDR2 FQNNGV. V dropped 5 bases and J dropped 0; count of bases not matched to a gene: 10. CDR3 length equals 19 residues.

This chain connects TRBV7-2 to TRBJ1-2; 9 nucleotides line up with TRBD1. Germline V gives CDR1 SGHTA, CDR2 FQGNSA. This CDR3 spans 14 amino acids. The V gene end was trimmed by 5 bases and the J gene end by 7 bases; junction bases not matched to a gene: 8. In nucleotides, the CDR3 is TGTGCCAGCAGCGCGTACAGGGGGCAGAGTGGCTACACCTTC. Translated: CASSAYRGQSGYTF. Supplemented by reference TRBV7-2 and TRBJ1-2, the full variable domain reads GAGVSQSPSNKVTEKGKDVELRCDPISGHTALYWYRQSLGQGLEFLIYFQGNSAPDKSGLPSDRFSAERTGGSVSTLTIQRTQQEDSAVYLCASSAYRGQSGYTFGSGTRLTVV.

The chain uses TRBV5-1 and TRBJ1-3; D is ambiguous. From germline, CDR1 is SGHRS and CDR2 YFSETQ. The CDR3 is 16 residues long. V lost 0 bases, J lost 1 base, and 11 bases lay in between. CDR3 protein: CASSLASQLSGNTIYF. DNA for the CDR3: TGCGCCAGCAGCTTGGCATCCCAGTTATCTGGAAACACCATATATTTT.

The genes are TRBV7-2 and TRBJ2-5; TRBD2 aligns across 8 bases. CDR3 length equals 15 residues. V lost 4 bases to trimming and J lost 4 bases; unmatched junction nucleotides: 8. Germline values: CDR1 SGHTA, CDR2 FQGNSA. Here the CDR3 reads CASSSHGGATETQYF. In DNA form, the CDR3 reads TGTGCCAGCAGCTCGCACGGGGGGGCGACAGAGACCCAGTACTTC.

V usage is TRBV3-1 (or the pseudogene TRBV3-2) and J usage is TRBJ1-3; 7 bases line up with TRBD1. Germline loops: CDR1 LGHDT, CDR2 YNNKEL (reference sequence). Trimming at V came to 2 bases and at J to 1 base, leaving 5 bases not matched to a gene. The CDR3 spans 16 residues. For the CDR3, the DNA is TGTGCCAGCAGCCAAACGGACAGGTCGTCTGGAAACACCATATATTTT. Translating it yields CASSQTDRSSGNTIYF.